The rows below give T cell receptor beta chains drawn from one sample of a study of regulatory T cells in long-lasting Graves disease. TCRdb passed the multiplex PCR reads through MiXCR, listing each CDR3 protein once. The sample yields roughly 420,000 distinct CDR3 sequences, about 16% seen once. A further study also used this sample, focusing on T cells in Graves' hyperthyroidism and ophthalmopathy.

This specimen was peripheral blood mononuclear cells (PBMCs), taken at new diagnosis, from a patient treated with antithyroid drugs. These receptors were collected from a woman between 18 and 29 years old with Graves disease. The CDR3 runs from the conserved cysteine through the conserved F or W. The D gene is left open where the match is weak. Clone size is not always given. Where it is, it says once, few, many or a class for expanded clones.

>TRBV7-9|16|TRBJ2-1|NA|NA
CASSLVLAAAYNEQFF
TGTGCCAGCAGCTTAGTATTGGCAGCCGCCTACAATGAGCAGTTCTTC
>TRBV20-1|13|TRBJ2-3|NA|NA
CSAGLVVADTQYF
TGCAGTGCTGGGCTAGTAGTCGCAGATACGCAGTATTTT
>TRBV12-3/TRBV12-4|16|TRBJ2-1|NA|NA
CASSSTLGTRDNEQFF
TGTGCCAGCAGTTCCACCTTAGGGACTCGAGACAATGAGCAGTTCTTC
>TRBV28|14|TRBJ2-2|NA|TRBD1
CASSMTGVTGELFF
TGTGCCAGCAGCATGACAGGGGTCACCGGGGAGCTGTTTTTT
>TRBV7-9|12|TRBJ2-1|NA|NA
CASSLVFNEQFF
TGTGCCAGCAGCTTAGTGTTCAATGAGCAGTTCTTC
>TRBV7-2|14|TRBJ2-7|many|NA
CASSLSTGTYEQYF
TGTGCCAGCAGCTTAAGTACAGGGACCTACGAGCAGTACTTC
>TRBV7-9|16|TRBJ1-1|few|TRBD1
CASSLERGQPNTEAFF
TGTGCCAGCAGCTTAGAACGGGGACAGCCCAACACTGAAGCTTTCTTT
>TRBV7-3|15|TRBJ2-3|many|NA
CASSYQGMGTDTQYF
TGTGCCAGCAGCTATCAGGGTATGGGGACAGATACGCAGTATTTT
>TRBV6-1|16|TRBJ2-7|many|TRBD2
CASRDAKRDPLYEQYF
TGTGCCAGCAGGGACGCAAAGCGGGACCCTCTGTACGAGCAGTACTTC
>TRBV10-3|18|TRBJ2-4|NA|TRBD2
CAISAGTSGRAAKNIQYF
TGTGCCATCAGTGCTGGGACTAGCGGGAGGGCGGCCAAAAACATTCAGTACTTC
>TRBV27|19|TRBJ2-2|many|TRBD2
CASSFMTSGRSTNTGELFF
TGTGCCAGCAGTTTTATGACTAGCGGGAGAAGTACAAACACCGGGGAGCTGTTTTTT
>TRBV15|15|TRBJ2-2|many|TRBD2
CATTLLAGDTGELFF
TGTGCCACTACGTTACTAGCGGGCGACACCGGGGAGCTGTTTTTT
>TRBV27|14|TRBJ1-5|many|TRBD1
CASSRTGEVQPQHF
TGTGCCAGCAGCCGGACAGGGGAGGTCCAGCCCCAGCATTTT